Presented here are 29 T cell receptor beta chains from one specimen sequenced in a study of CD8+ T cells in alopecia areata. Isolated RNA was reverse transcribed into cDNA used as the sequencing template. TCRdb's table, derived via immunoSEQ multiplex PCR, lists solely in-frame clones and lacks some. This sample has roughly 60,000 clones, with about 44% found just once. Material for sequencing was NKG2D-low CD8+ T cells sorted from blood. These receptors were obtained from a human donor with alopecia areata.

This sequence joins TRBV14 and TRBJ2-2, with 9 bases aligning to TRBD1. V lost 4 bases, J lost 7 bases, and 10 bases stayed unmatched. This CDR3 spans 16 amino acids. In germline, CDR1 is SGHDN, CDR2 FVKESK. The CDR3 bases are TGTGCCAGCAGCCTTACCGGGACAGGGATCGTCGGGGAGCTGTTTTTT. Protein: CASSLTGTGIVGELFF.

The chain joins TRBV29-1 to TRBJ1-2; a possible D gene is TRBD1 (6 bases). The CDR3 is 13 amino acids. Germline assignment: CDR1 SQVTM and CDR2 ANQGSEA. V was cut by 3 bases and J by 7 bases, with 15 bases left in between. The CDR3 loop is CSVEVGAVSGYTF. As DNA, the CDR3 is TGCAGCGTTGAGGTGGGGGCGGTGTCTGGCTACACCTTC.

Only a few counts were recorded for this clone. V gene TRBV7-9 combines with J gene TRBJ2-7; no clear D. V shed 0 bases and J shed 4 bases, with 10 bases lying between them. The CDR3 is 14 amino acids. Germline CDR1 and CDR2: SEHNR and FQNEAQ (reference sequence). In DNA form, the CDR3 reads TGTGCCAGCAGCTTAGCGGCTAGTGGGTACGAGCAGTACTTC. Translation gives CASSLAASGYEQYF.

This clone was detected a few times. The gene calls are TRBV29-1 and TRBJ1-2; a weak D match, TRBD1 (6 bases). CDR1 and CDR2 (germline): SQVTM, ANQGSEA. The CDR3 spans 15 residues. V lost 0 bases and J 4 bases, leaving 15 bases between the germline ends. As DNA, the CDR3 is TGCAGCGTTGAAGATCCGGGAGGGACAACCTATGGCTACACCTTC. Amino acid sequence: CSVEDPGGTTYGYTF.

The genes are TRBV28 and TRBJ2-1; 8 positions match TRBD2. V dropped 3 bases and J dropped 3; count of bases not matched to a gene: 7. The germline gives CDR1 MDHEN, CDR2 SYDVKM. The CDR3 sequence is 16 residues long. For the CDR3, the DNA is TGTGCCAGCAGTTTCTCATGGCGGGAGGACTACAATGAGCAGTTCTTC. Its protein product is CASSFSWREDYNEQFF.

This clone was seen a few times. V is TRBV29-1 and J is TRBJ2-6; D might be TRBD2 (5 bases). CDR1 is SQVTM, CDR2 ANQGSEA, per germline. Trimming removed 1 base at V and 2 bases at J, with 12 bases between. The CDR3 extends over 16 amino acids. The CDR3 sequence: CSVEASEGAGANVLTF. Written as DNA, the CDR3 is TGCAGCGTTGAAGCCTCAGAGGGCGCTGGGGCCAACGTCCTGACTTTC.

This clone turned up a few times. The V call is TRBV29-1, the J call TRBJ2-2; TRBD1 agrees at 8 bases. The CDR3 totals 17 residues. From germline, CDR1 is SQVTM and CDR2 ANQGSEA. The junction had 10 bases not matched to a gene; V was cut back by 2 bases and J by 2 bases. The CDR3 DNA follows: TGCAGCGTTGAACGACGGGGTACAGGGGGTAACACCGGGGAGCTGTTTTTT. It yields the protein CSVERRGTGGNTGELFF.

This chain uses TRBV2 with TRBJ1-2; 8 nucleotides agree with TRBD1. The V and J ends lost 6 bases and 6 bases, in that order; junction bases with no gene match: 12. Germline assignment: CDR1 SNHLY and CDR2 FYNNEI. This CDR3 has 15 residues. In nucleotides, the CDR3 is TGTGCCAGCAGCCCGGGACAGGTCGCCTGGGATGGCTACACCTTC. Encoded protein: CASSPGQVAWDGYTF.

The rearrangement uses TRBV27 and TRBJ2-7, with 8 nucleotides matching TRBD1. The CDR3 loop spans 14 amino acids. V lost 2 bases, J lost 4 bases, and 4 bases stayed unmatched. Germline loops: CDR1 MNHEY, CDR2 SMNVEV (reference sequence). CDR3 sequence reads: CASSLGQGAYEQYF. The CDR3 coding sequence is TGTGCCAGCAGTTTAGGGCAGGGGGCGTACGAGCAGTACTTC.

The DNA for the CDR3 is TGTGCCAGCAGTGACCTAGCCCAATTCGAGCAGTACTTC. Translating gives CASSDLAQFEQYF. The chain uses TRBV2 and TRBJ2-7; a weak D match, TRBD2 (5 bases). CDR1 is SNHLY and CDR2 is FYNNEI in the germline V gene. Trimming took 3 bases from V and 6 from J, leaving 12 bases between them. This CDR3 comprises 13 residues.

The V and J genes are TRBV9 and TRBJ2-3, with D perhaps matching TRBD1 or TRBD2 (5 bases each). Germline V gene data show CDR1 as SGDLS and CDR2 as YYNGEE. Trimming left V 0 bases short and J 0 bases short, with 11 bases between. The CDR3 extends over 16 amino acids. The CDR3 here is CASSVGGRRSTDTQYF. The CDR3 DNA reads as TGTGCCAGCAGCGTAGGGGGACGGAGAAGCACAGATACGCAGTATTTT.

On this clone: A read error is likely here: a far larger clone is one base away. CDR3 sequence: CAISEASGSLETQYF. CDR3 bases: TGTGCCATCAGTGAGGCTAGCGGGAGTCTCGAGACCCAGTACTTC. The rearrangement links TRBV10-3 to TRBJ2-5, with 10 positions matching TRBD2. Trimming removed 2 bases from V and 5 bases from J; junction bases left unmatched: 5. The germline V gene has CDR1 ENHRY and CDR2 SYGVKD. This CDR3 region has 15 residues.

V is TRBV2 and J is TRBJ1-2, with D possibly matching TRBD1 (6 bases). V gave up 4 bases and J gave up 6 bases, with 9 bases separating them. The CDR3 has 12 amino acids. Germline V lookup: CDR1 SNHLY, CDR2 FYNNEI. The CDR3 sequence is CASSGAGDGYTF. The CDR3, as DNA: TGTGCCAGCAGTGGGGCAGGGGATGGCTACACCTTC.

V gene TRBV4-1 combines with J gene TRBJ2-5; perhaps D is TRBD1 or TRBD2 (5 bases each). Germline-derived CDR1 and CDR2 are MGHRA and YSYEKL. This CDR3 is built from 15 residues. V was shortened by 3 bases and J by 0 bases, with 11 bases between the two germline ends. CDR3 region: CASSHSGRYQETQYF. The CDR3 DNA is TGCGCCAGCAGCCACTCGGGACGGTACCAAGAGACCCAGTACTTC.

This clone was seen only a few times. V is TRBV7-9 and J is TRBJ2-7; D not resolved. Between the trimmed V and J ends, which lost 7 bases and 3 bases, there was a span of 19 bases. CDR3 length: 15 amino acids. Germline V lookup: CDR1 SEHNR, CDR2 FQNEAQ (reference sequence). CDR3 sequence (DNA): TGTGCCAGCACCCTCGTCATTGGGGATCTCTACGAGCAGTACTTC. This gives the protein CASTLVIGDLYEQYF.

The chain combines TRBV29-1 with TRBJ1-1; D is unclear. The germline V gene has CDR1 SQVTM and CDR2 ANQGSEA. V gave up 7 bases and J gave up 1 base, with 10 bases separating them. The CDR3 contains 12 residues. The CDR3, as DNA: TGCAGCGCCCGACATACGAACACTGAAGCTTTCTTT. This gives the protein CSARHTNTEAFF.

This clone appeared a few times. The rearrangement links TRBV7-9 to TRBJ2-3; D tentatively reads TRBD1 or TRBD2 (5 bases each). With 6 bases removed from V and 6 bases from J, the gap between germline ends came to 19 bases. Germline lookup yields CDR1 SEHNR and CDR2 FQNEAQ (reference sequence). This CDR3 is 15 amino acids long. CDR3 DNA sequence: TGTGCCAGCAGTCGACCTGGGACGGCCCCGGATACGCAGTATTTT. It specifies CASSRPGTAPDTQYF. Combining the CDR3 with reference TRBV7-9 and TRBJ2-3 gives the whole variable domain DTGVSQNPRHKITKRGQNVTFRCDPISEHNRLYWYRQTLGQGPEFLTYFQNEAQLEKSRLLSDRFSAERPKGSFSTLEIQRTEQGDSAMYLCASSRPGTAPDTQYFGPGTRLTVL.

This rearrangement joins TRBV30 to TRBJ1-1, with TRBD1 as a possible D gene (5 bases). Trimming pared 3 bases from V and 5 bases from J, leaving 13 bases between. The CDR3 runs to 13 residues. From germline, CDR1 is GTSNPN and CDR2 SVGIG (reference sequence). The CDR3 sequence: CAWRVGGGTEAFF. For the CDR3, the DNA is TGTGCCTGGAGGGTAGGCGGGGGAACTGAAGCTTTCTTT.

This clone was detected only a few times. This chain connects TRBV7-9 to TRBJ2-5; D is perhaps TRBD1 (5 bases). V was clipped by 5 bases and J by 2 bases, with 15 bases between them. CDR3 length equals 15 residues. Germline values: CDR1 SEHNR, CDR2 FQNEAQ (reference sequence). The CDR3 nucleotides read TGTGCCAGCAGCCCTGAGTCGAGACAGCAAGAGACCCAGTACTTC. It specifies CASSPESRQQETQYF.

This clone was observed a handful of times. The CDR3 coding sequence is TGCAGCGCGACAGGGTTGAATGAGCAGTTCTTC. This encodes CSATGLNEQFF. The V gene is TRBV29-1, the J gene TRBJ2-1, with 7 bases identical to TRBD1. CDR1 and CDR2 from the germline V gene are SQVTM and ANQGSEA. This CDR3 region has 11 residues. Germline trimming cut 7 bases from V and 7 bases from J; bases unmatched to any gene: 4.

The rearrangement links TRBV4-3 to TRBJ2-3; a weak D match, TRBD2 (6 bases). This CDR3 spans 14 amino acids. V shed 0 bases and J shed 5 bases, with 9 bases lying between them. Per germline, CDR1 LGHNA and CDR2 YSLEER. This chain's CDR3 is CASSQDYGGDTQYF. CDR3 bases: TGCGCCAGCAGCCAAGATTACGGGGGAGATACGCAGTATTTT.

This clone showed up just a few times. V is TRBV13 and J is TRBJ2-1; possible D gene TRBD2, 5 bases. V was shortened by 0 bases and J by 7 bases, with 13 bases between the two germline ends. Germline lookup yields CDR1 PRHDT and CDR2 FYEKMQ (reference sequence). The CDR3 is made up of 15 amino acids. The DNA of the CDR3 is TGTGCCAGCAGCTTAGGAGGACGAGGGAGAAATGAGCAGTTCTTC. This encodes CASSLGGRGRNEQFF.

This sequence joins TRBV5-1 and TRBJ2-5, with D perhaps matching TRBD1 (6 bases). The CDR3 covers 12 residues. Trimming shortened V by 2 bases and J by 4 bases, and 6 bases separated the two germline ends. Germline V gene lookup returns CDR1 SGHRS and CDR2 YFSETQ. CDR3 DNA sequence: TGCGCCAGCAGCTTCAGGGGAGAGACCCAGTACTTC. This translates into CASSFRGETQYF.

This clone was counted a few times. The chain joins TRBV29-1 to TRBJ2-5, with D maybe TRBD1 (5 bases). The CDR3 spans 12 residues. V was pared by 7 bases and J by 3 bases, with 12 bases between. Germline V gene lookup returns CDR1 SQVTM and CDR2 ANQGSEA. The CDR3 here is CSAQGSEETQYF. DNA of the CDR3: TGCAGCGCCCAGGGTTCGGAAGAGACCCAGTACTTC.

The rearrangement uses TRBV28 and TRBJ2-1, with TRBD2 as a possible D gene (6 bases). V was clipped by 5 bases and J by 8 bases, with 25 bases between them. The CDR3 consists of 17 residues. Per germline, CDR1 MDHEN and CDR2 SYDVKM. Written as DNA, the CDR3 is TGTGCCAGCAGTGGTGAGGTCCGGGACTCCGAAGGCGATGAGCAGTTCTTC. Its protein is CASSGEVRDSEGDEQFF.

In its sample, this clone was seen a few times. The V call is TRBV29-1, the J call TRBJ2-1, with 9 bases matching TRBD2. The CDR3 spans 18 residues. V lost 0 bases to trimming and J lost 1 base; unmatched junction nucleotides: 10. Germline CDR1 is SQVTM and CDR2 is ANQGSEA. CDR3 in DNA: TGCAGCGTTGAAGATGGGCTAGCGGGGACCTTTTCCTACAATGAGCAGTTCTTC. Protein sequence: CSVEDGLAGTFSYNEQFF.

The V and J genes are TRBV29-1 and TRBJ1-4; a weak D match, TRBD1 (5 bases). Between the trimmed V and J ends, which lost 5 bases and 5 bases, there was a span of 9 bases. Per the germline V gene, CDR1 is SQVTM and CDR2 is ANQGSEA. The CDR3 totals 12 residues. CDR3 in DNA: TGCAGCGTTCAGGGATCAAATGAAAAACTGTTTTTT. Protein product: CSVQGSNEKLFF.

The chain carries TRBV7-9 and TRBJ2-6; D is unclear. CDR3 length: 15 amino acids. Germline V CDR1 and CDR2: SEHNR, FQNEAQ (reference sequence). The V end was cut by 1 base, the J end by 1 base, with 5 bases between. The CDR3 DNA reads as TGTGCCAGCAGCTTAGTGCGGTCTGGGGCCAACGTCCTGACTTTC. Its protein is CASSLVRSGANVLTF. Filled out from reference TRBV7-9 and TRBJ2-6, the complete variable domain reads DTGVSQNPRHKITKRGQNVTFRCDPISEHNRLYWYRQTLGQGPEFLTYFQNEAQLEKSRLLSDRFSAERPKGSFSTLEIQRTEQGDSAMYLCASSLVRSGANVLTFGAGSRLTVL.

The gene calls are TRBV27 and TRBJ2-7; D may be TRBD1 (5 bases). With 8 bases removed from V and 0 bases from J, the gap between germline ends came to 14 bases. The CDR3 loop spans 14 amino acids. Germline V gives CDR1 MNHEY, CDR2 SMNVEV (reference sequence). The CDR3 DNA is TGTGCCAGCTCTGGGTGGGGCAACTCCTACGAGCAGTACTTC. This gives the protein CASSGWGNSYEQYF.